This T cell receptor beta chain is drawn from a study of cytomegalovirus exposure and HLA in healthy donors. About the research overall: According to later analysis, the same platform produced the 110 or so validation and 666 first-cohort repertoires.

Clones were sequenced by immunoSEQ multiplex PCR, and TCRdb holds only the in-frame ones, with some missing. Of 150,000 to 180,000 clones listed, more than 70% are singletons. Germline V lookup: CDR1 WSHSY, CDR2 SAAADI. This CDR3 region has 14 residues. Trimming took 6 bases from V and 6 from J, leaving 18 bases between them. This TCR was sampled from a human donor in good health. This chain joins TRBV10-2 and TRBJ2-7; D is possibly TRBD1 (5 bases). The sample comprised PBMCs. The CDR3 region is CASRDTANPSEQYF. In DNA, the CDR3 is TGCGCCAGCAGGGACACCGCCAACCCCTCCGAGCAGTACTTC.